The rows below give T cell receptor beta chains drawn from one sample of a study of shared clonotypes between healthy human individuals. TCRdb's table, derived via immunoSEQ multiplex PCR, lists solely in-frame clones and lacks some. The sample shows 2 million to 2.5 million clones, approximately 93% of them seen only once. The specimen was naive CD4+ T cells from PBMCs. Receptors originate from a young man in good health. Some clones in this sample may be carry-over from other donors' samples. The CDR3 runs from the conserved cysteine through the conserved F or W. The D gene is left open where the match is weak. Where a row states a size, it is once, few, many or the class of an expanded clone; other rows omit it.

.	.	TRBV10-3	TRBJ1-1	CAITGNLGRNTEAFF	TGTGCCATCACCGGGAATTTAGGTAGGAACACTGAAGCTTTCTTT
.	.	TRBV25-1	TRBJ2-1	CASSDSISPYYNEQFF	TGTGCCAGCAGTGATAGCATATCACCCTACTACAATGAGCAGTTCTTC
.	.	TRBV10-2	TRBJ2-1	CASRDYRGTNEQFF	TGCGCCAGCAGGGACTACCGAGGGACCAATGAGCAGTTCTTC
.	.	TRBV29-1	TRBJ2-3	CSVENRRVSTDTQYF	TGCAGCGTTGAGAACAGGCGGGTTAGCACAGATACGCAGTATTTT
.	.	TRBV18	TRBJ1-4	CASSPARQTNEKLFF	TGTGCCAGCTCACCTGCGAGACAGACAAATGAAAAACTGTTTTTT
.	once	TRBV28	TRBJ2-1	CASSLGTPINEQFF	TGTGCCAGCAGTTTAGGGACTCCAATTAATGAGCAGTTCTTC
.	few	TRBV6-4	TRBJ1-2	CASSEGGYGYTF	TGTGCCAGCAGTGAAGGTGGATATGGCTACACCTTC
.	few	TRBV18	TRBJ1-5	CASSPGPPQPQHF	TGTGCCAGCTCCCCGGGGCCCCCCCAGCCCCAGCATTTT
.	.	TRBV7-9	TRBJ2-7	CASRSSGYYEQYF	TGTGCCAGCAGATCAAGCGGGTACTACGAGCAGTACTTC
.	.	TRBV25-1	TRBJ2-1	CASSPDSYNEQFF	TGTGCCAGCTCGCCCGATTCCTACAATGAGCAGTTCTTC
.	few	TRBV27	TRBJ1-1	CASSSGLAVTEAFF	TGTGCCAGCAGTTCGGGCCTAGCCGTCACTGAAGCTTTCTTT
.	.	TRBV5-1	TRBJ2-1	CASGLASVSYNEQFF	TGCGCCAGCGGGCTGGCTAGCGTGTCCTACAATGAGCAGTTCTTC
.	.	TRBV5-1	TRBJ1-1	CASSLGQRGTEAFF	TGCGCCAGCAGCTTGGGACAGAGGGGTACTGAAGCTTTCTTT
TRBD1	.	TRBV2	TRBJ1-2	CASAPGQGNYGYTF	TGTGCCAGCGCACCGGGACAGGGAAACTATGGCTACACCTTC
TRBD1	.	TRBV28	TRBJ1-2	CASSLETGGSLNYGYTF	TGTGCCAGCAGTTTGGAGACAGGGGGCTCCCTTAACTATGGCTACACCTTC
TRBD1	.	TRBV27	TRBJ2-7	CASSFQGQGYEQYF	TGTGCCAGCAGTTTCCAGGGACAGGGCTACGAGCAGTACTTC
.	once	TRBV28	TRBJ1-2	CASSPLWGYGYTF	TGTGCCAGCAGCCCACTCTGGGGCTATGGCTACACCTTC
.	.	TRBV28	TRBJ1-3	CASSLAVLGGTIYF	TGTGCCAGCAGTCTAGCAGTTCTGGGAGGCACCATATATTTT
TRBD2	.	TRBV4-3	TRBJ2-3	CASSQAGLASTDTQYF	TGCGCCAGCAGCCAAGCGGGACTAGCGAGCACAGATACGCAGTATTTT
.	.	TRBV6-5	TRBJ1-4	CASRRMGDEKLFF	TGTGCCAGCCGAAGGATGGGGGATGAAAAACTGTTTTTT